A selection of T cell receptor beta chains follows, all from one sample in a study of Ad26.COV2.S vaccination and SARS-CoV-2 variants. Using immunoSEQ multiplex PCR, the repertoire was profiled, and TCRdb retains in-frame clones only, with some absent. The sample has some 340,000 clones, just over 85% seen once. The input for sequencing was peripheral blood, taken in a trial of Ad26.COV2.S vaccine versus placebo. The receptors come from a person aged 18-65 years who received the Ad26.COV2.S COVID-19 vaccine or a placebo. CDR3s include the opening cysteine and the closing phenylalanine or tryptophan. The order of the fields is D gene, clone size, V gene, J gene, CDR3 DNA, CDR3 protein. The D gene is left open where the match is weak. For some rows the clone size is stated as once, few or many, or as a class when expanded; others skip it.

d_gene: -
abundance: few
v_gene: TRBV18
j_gene: TRBJ2-3
CDR3nt: TGTGCCAGCTCACCGGCGGGGGCGGATACGCAGTATTTT
CDR3aa: CASSPAGADTQYF

d_gene: -
abundance: -
v_gene: TRBV27
j_gene: TRBJ1-2
CDR3nt: TGTGCCACCAAAGGGGGGTTGGACTATGGCTACACCTTC
CDR3aa: CATKGGLDYGYTF

d_gene: -
abundance: -
v_gene: TRBV6-2/TRBV6-3
j_gene: TRBJ2-3
CDR3nt: TGTGCCAGCAGTAGATCCGGATCCAGGGGCACAGATACGCAGTATTTT
CDR3aa: CASSRSGSRGTDTQYF

d_gene: -
abundance: -
v_gene: TRBV6-5
j_gene: TRBJ1-1
CDR3nt: TGTGCCAGCAGTTACAAACGCCAGATAAGGACTGAAGCTTTCTTT
CDR3aa: CASSYKRQIRTEAFF

d_gene: TRBD1
abundance: -
v_gene: TRBV7-9
j_gene: TRBJ2-5
CDR3nt: TGTGCCAGCAGCTTAGTCAGGGGGCGGGAGACCCAGTACTTC
CDR3aa: CASSLVRGRETQYF

d_gene: TRBD1
abundance: once
v_gene: TRBV30
j_gene: TRBJ1-5
CDR3nt: TGTGCCTGGAGCGACAGGGGAGACCAGCCCCAGCATTTT
CDR3aa: CAWSDRGDQPQHF

d_gene: TRBD1
abundance: once
v_gene: TRBV6-5
j_gene: TRBJ1-4
CDR3nt: TGTGCCAGCAGAGACCCGGGACAGGGGAATGAAAAACTGTTTTTT
CDR3aa: CASRDPGQGNEKLFF

d_gene: -
abundance: -
v_gene: TRBV10-1
j_gene: TRBJ1-5
CDR3nt: TGCGCGCACGGAAAGGAGGGCAATCAGCCCCAGCATTTT
CDR3aa: CAHGKEGNQPQHF

d_gene: -
abundance: -
v_gene: TRBV7-2
j_gene: TRBJ2-1
CDR3nt: TGTGCCAGCAGCTTGAGGGCAGGGGACAATGAGCAGTTCTTC
CDR3aa: CASSLRAGDNEQFF

d_gene: -
abundance: few
v_gene: TRBV5-4
j_gene: TRBJ2-2
CDR3nt: TGTGCCAGCAGCTTAGGGGGTATGAACACCGGGGAGCTGTTTTTT
CDR3aa: CASSLGGMNTGELFF

d_gene: -
abundance: -
v_gene: TRBV6-2/TRBV6-3
j_gene: TRBJ2-7
CDR3nt: TGTGCCAGCAGTTATCGGGGGCGAACCTACGAGCAGTACTTC
CDR3aa: CASSYRGRTYEQYF

d_gene: -
abundance: -
v_gene: TRBV6-5
j_gene: TRBJ1-2
CDR3nt: TGTGCCAGCAGTCCAGGGTCCCGGGGGGACTATGGCTACACCTTC
CDR3aa: CASSPGSRGDYGYTF

d_gene: TRBD2
abundance: -
v_gene: TRBV4-1
j_gene: TRBJ2-1
CDR3nt: TGCGCCAGCAGCCAAGTTGGGACTAGCGGGGGCAATGGGCAGTTCTTC
CDR3aa: CASSQVGTSGGNGQFF

d_gene: -
abundance: -
v_gene: TRBV12-3/TRBV12-4
j_gene: TRBJ1-1
CDR3nt: TGTGCCAGCAGTTTCGGGCGGAACACTGAAGCTTTCTTT
CDR3aa: CASSFGRNTEAFF

d_gene: -
abundance: -
v_gene: TRBV4-3
j_gene: TRBJ2-5
CDR3nt: TGCGCCAGCAGCCGGGACTCCCAAGAGACCCAGTACTTC
CDR3aa: CASSRDSQETQYF

d_gene: -
abundance: -
v_gene: TRBV7-9
j_gene: TRBJ2-3
CDR3nt: TGTGCCAGCAGCCATAAAGATGACTACCTGTGGAGCACAGATACGCAGTATTTT
CDR3aa: CASSHKDDYLWSTDTQYF

d_gene: -
abundance: -
v_gene: TRBV5-4
j_gene: TRBJ1-1
CDR3nt: TGTGCCAGCAGCTTGGAGGGCGGACTGAACACTGAAGCTTTCTTT
CDR3aa: CASSLEGGLNTEAFF

d_gene: -
abundance: -
v_gene: TRBV5-1
j_gene: TRBJ2-7
CDR3nt: TGCGCCAGCAGCTTGAGCGGCGGGAACATCTACGAGCAGTACTTC
CDR3aa: CASSLSGGNIYEQYF

d_gene: -
abundance: -
v_gene: TRBV6-5
j_gene: TRBJ2-1
CDR3nt: TGTGCCAGCAGATCCGGACAGATCAAGTACAATGAGCAGTTCTTC
CDR3aa: CASRSGQIKYNEQFF

d_gene: -
abundance: few
v_gene: TRBV5-5
j_gene: TRBJ1-2
CDR3nt: TGTGCCAGCAGCCCCTTGGGGGGCCTCGGGGGTGGCTACACCTTC
CDR3aa: CASSPLGGLGGGYTF

d_gene: -
abundance: -
v_gene: TRBV18
j_gene: TRBJ1-1
CDR3nt: TGTGCCAGCTCTCCGGGCTTATACACTGAAGCTTTCTTT
CDR3aa: CASSPGLYTEAFF

d_gene: TRBD1
abundance: -
v_gene: TRBV7-9
j_gene: TRBJ1-4
CDR3nt: TGTGCCAGCAGCTTATCCACAGGGGTAAATAATGAAAAACTGTTTTTT
CDR3aa: CASSLSTGVNNEKLFF

d_gene: -
abundance: few
v_gene: TRBV19
j_gene: TRBJ1-3
CDR3nt: TGTGCCAGTCAGGGGACGGCTGGAAACACCATATATTTT
CDR3aa: CASQGTAGNTIYF

d_gene: -
abundance: -
v_gene: TRBV10-3
j_gene: TRBJ2-1
CDR3nt: TGTGCCATCAGTGGCCAGGGAATTGAGCAGTTCTTC
CDR3aa: CAISGQGIEQFF

d_gene: -
abundance: -
v_gene: TRBV10-3
j_gene: TRBJ1-1
CDR3nt: TGTGCCATCAGTGAGTCCCGGGGAGGCACTGAAGCTTTCTTT
CDR3aa: CAISESRGGTEAFF

d_gene: -
abundance: once
v_gene: TRBV10-2
j_gene: TRBJ1-1
CDR3nt: TGCGCCAGCTGTTGGGGTATTGGCACTGAAGCTTTCTTT
CDR3aa: CASCWGIGTEAFF

d_gene: TRBD1
abundance: -
v_gene: TRBV30
j_gene: TRBJ1-5
CDR3nt: TGTGCCTGGAGTGTGGGACAGAGAAATCAGCCCCAGCATTTT
CDR3aa: CAWSVGQRNQPQHF

d_gene: -
abundance: once
v_gene: TRBV5-1
j_gene: TRBJ1-2
CDR3nt: TGCGCCAGCAGCTTGGGGCAGGCCCCTGGGAACTATGGCTACACCTTC
CDR3aa: CASSLGQAPGNYGYTF

d_gene: -
abundance: -
v_gene: TRBV5-1
j_gene: TRBJ1-1
CDR3nt: TGCGCCAGCAGCTTGGGGGCCCAGAACACTGAAGCTTTCTTT
CDR3aa: CASSLGAQNTEAFF

d_gene: -
abundance: -
v_gene: TRBV7-6
j_gene: TRBJ1-5
CDR3nt: TGTGCCAGCAGCCCCGGGACGGGGGGCAATCAGCCCCAGCATTTT
CDR3aa: CASSPGTGGNQPQHF

d_gene: -
abundance: -
v_gene: TRBV24-1
j_gene: TRBJ2-5
CDR3nt: TGTGCCACCCGGAGACAAGAGACCCAGTACTTC
CDR3aa: CATRRQETQYF

d_gene: TRBD1
abundance: -
v_gene: TRBV18
j_gene: TRBJ2-5
CDR3nt: TGTGCCAGCTCGCAGGACAGGGGAGAGACCCAGTACTTC
CDR3aa: CASSQDRGETQYF

d_gene: TRBD2
abundance: -
v_gene: TRBV30
j_gene: TRBJ2-3
CDR3nt: TGTGCCTGGAGTAAGCGGGGGTTTTACACAGATACGCAGTATTTT
CDR3aa: CAWSKRGFYTDTQYF

d_gene: TRBD1
abundance: -
v_gene: TRBV11-3
j_gene: TRBJ1-4
CDR3nt: TGTGCCAGCAGCGCCCGGACAGGGGGCTTGGAAAAACTGTTTTTT
CDR3aa: CASSARTGGLEKLFF

d_gene: TRBD1
abundance: few
v_gene: TRBV2
j_gene: TRBJ1-5
CDR3nt: TGTGCCAGCAGTCTCGGGACAGGTTATAATCAGCCCCAGCATTTT
CDR3aa: CASSLGTGYNQPQHF

d_gene: -
abundance: -
v_gene: TRBV19
j_gene: TRBJ1-3
CDR3nt: TGTGCCAGTAGTAAGGGGACGCATCGGTTGCCTGGAAACACCATATATTTT
CDR3aa: CASSKGTHRLPGNTIYF

d_gene: -
abundance: -
v_gene: TRBV5-1
j_gene: TRBJ1-2
CDR3nt: TGCGCCAGCAGCCCCCAAGATAAATATGGCTACACCTTC
CDR3aa: CASSPQDKYGYTF

d_gene: -
abundance: -
v_gene: TRBV9
j_gene: TRBJ2-4
CDR3nt: TGTGCCAGCAGCGTAGGGGCAGGGAGGGCCAAAAACATTCAGTACTTC
CDR3aa: CASSVGAGRAKNIQYF

d_gene: TRBD1
abundance: -
v_gene: TRBV7-9
j_gene: TRBJ1-4
CDR3nt: TGTGCCAGCAGCCACAGGGGCCTCAATGAAAAACTGTTTTTT
CDR3aa: CASSHRGLNEKLFF

d_gene: -
abundance: once
v_gene: TRBV14
j_gene: TRBJ1-1
CDR3nt: TGTGCCAGCAGCCACGGGGGGAACACTGAAGCTTTCTTT
CDR3aa: CASSHGGNTEAFF

d_gene: -
abundance: few
v_gene: TRBV7-2
j_gene: TRBJ1-1
CDR3nt: TGTGCCAGCAGGTATAGACCGACGGGAGAAGCTTTCTTT
CDR3aa: CASRYRPTGEAFF

d_gene: -
abundance: -
v_gene: TRBV10-3
j_gene: TRBJ2-1
CDR3nt: TGTGCCATCAGTCGGGACAACTACAATGAGCAGTTCTTC
CDR3aa: CAISRDNYNEQFF